These T cell receptor beta chains were read from a single sample in a study of PD-1 blockade in classical Hodgkin lymphoma. Some clones are missing from TCRdb's copy, which holds only in-frame ones; the method was immunoSEQ multiplex PCR. The sample lists roughly 150,000 clones, 78% seen once, with about 9.2% in the top ten. The source was peripheral blood mononuclear cells (PBMCs), collected before the second cycle of nivolumab. These TCRs come from a human donor with classical Hodgkin lymphoma. Both conserved end residues are part of each CDR3. D genes are given only for firm matches. For some rows the clone size is stated as once, few or many, or as a class when expanded; others skip it.

J | size | D | V | CDR3 | DNA
TRBJ1-4 | once | TRBD1 | TRBV19 | CASSIGQGSEKLFF | TGTGCCAGTAGTATCGGACAGGGAAGTGAAAAACTGTTTTTT
TRBJ2-1 | NA | TRBD2 | TRBV6-6 | CASSLSGGAGNEQFF | TGTGCCAGCAGCCTTAGCGGGGGGGCCGGGAATGAGCAGTTCTTC
TRBJ2-2 | NA | TRBD2 | TRBV7-6 | CASSSTSGTLTGELFF | TGTGCCAGCAGCTCGACTAGCGGGACCCTGACCGGGGAGCTGTTTTTT
TRBJ2-4 | once | TRBD2 | TRBV5-4 | CASSLPLAGAKNIQYF | TGTGCCAGCAGCCTCCCACTAGCGGGAGCCAAAAACATTCAGTACTTC
TRBJ2-3 | few | NA | TRBV7-3 | CASSLYTTDTQYF | TGTGCCAGCAGCCTTTATACCACAGATACGCAGTATTTT
TRBJ2-1 | NA | NA | TRBV15 | CATSREGGRGTFNEQFF | TGTGCCACCAGCAGAGAGGGGGGCAGGGGAACCTTCAATGAGCAGTTCTTC
TRBJ2-7 | few | NA | TRBV7-9 | CASSPGTVTYEQYF | TGTGCCAGCAGCCCCGGGACGGTGACCTACGAGCAGTACTTC
TRBJ1-2 | NA | TRBD1 | TRBV19 | CASSVGTGLNYGYTF | TGTGCCAGTAGTGTCGGGACAGGGTTAAACTATGGCTACACCTTC
TRBJ2-2 | NA | NA | TRBV7-9 | CASSYMTPDNGELFF | TGTGCCAGCAGTTATATGACCCCGGACAACGGGGAGCTGTTTTTT
TRBJ1-2 | NA | TRBD1 | TRBV6-6 | CASSSGWTGSLVGYTF | TGTGCCAGCAGCTCTGGATGGACAGGGAGTTTGGTCGGCTACACCTTC
TRBJ2-7 | NA | NA | TRBV7-2 | CASSLAGGYYEQYF | TGTGCCAGCAGCTTAGCGGGGGGTTACTACGAGCAGTACTTC
TRBJ2-7 | NA | TRBD1 | TRBV5-1 | CASSLGGTGGMYEQYF | TGCGCCAGCAGCTTGGGTGGGACAGGGGGAATGTACGAGCAGTACTTC
TRBJ2-7 | NA | TRBD1 | TRBV5-1 | CASSLEIGTGVYEQYF | TGCGCCAGCAGCTTGGAGATCGGGACAGGAGTCTACGAGCAGTACTTC
TRBJ1-1 | NA | NA | TRBV28 | CASSLVFERGSPVNTEAFF | TGTGCCAGCAGCTTAGTCTTCGAGAGGGGGAGCCCCGTGAACACTGAAGCTTTCTTT
TRBJ2-7 | NA | TRBD1 | TRBV18 | CASSPPGQGREQYF | TGTGCCAGCTCACCACCGGGACAGGGCCGCGAGCAGTACTTC
TRBJ2-7 | NA | TRBD1 | TRBV5-1 | CASSFGDRESSYEQYF | TGCGCCAGCAGTTTCGGAGACAGGGAGTCCTCCTACGAGCAGTACTTC
TRBJ2-7 | NA | TRBD1 | TRBV11-2 | CASRNRDRNREQYF | TGTGCCAGCAGGAACCGGGACAGGAATCGCGAGCAGTACTTC
TRBJ2-7 | NA | TRBD1 | TRBV5-6 | CASSLEGTVYEQYF | TGTGCCAGCAGCTTGGAGGGGACAGTTTACGAGCAGTACTTC
TRBJ2-3 | NA | NA | TRBV28 | CASSSGSRTTDTQYF | TGTGCCAGCAGCTCCGGTTCGCGGACCACAGATACGCAGTATTTT
TRBJ1-1 | few | NA | TRBV5-6 | CASSLPWAATEAFF | TGTGCCAGCAGCTTGCCGTGGGCGGCCACTGAAGCTTTCTTT
TRBJ2-2 | few | NA | TRBV9 | CASSVDVLRTGELFF | TGTGCCAGCAGCGTAGATGTATTGAGGACCGGGGAGCTGTTTTTT
TRBJ2-7 | NA | NA | TRBV28 | CASSISSAYEQYF | TGTGCCAGCAGTATCAGTTCCGCCTACGAGCAGTACTTC
TRBJ1-5 | NA | NA | TRBV15 | CATSRARGQPQHF | TGTGCCACCAGCAGAGCTAGGGGTCAGCCCCAGCATTTT
TRBJ1-5 | NA | NA | TRBV10-3 | CAISEGGRNQPQHF | TGTGCCATCAGTGAGGGGGGGCGCAATCAGCCCCAGCATTTT
TRBJ1-2 | many | TRBD1 | TRBV9 | CASGVEGDSLDFNYGYTF | TGTGCCAGCGGCGTGGAGGGGGACAGCTTAGACTTCAACTATGGCTACACCTTC
TRBJ1-2 | once | NA | TRBV29-1 | CSVAYPDSGYTF | TGCAGCGTTGCGTATCCGGACAGCGGCTACACCTTC
TRBJ2-5 | NA | TRBD2 | TRBV2 | CASIHRGLAGEETQYF | TGTGCCAGCATCCATAGGGGACTAGCGGGGGAAGAGACCCAGTACTTC
TRBJ1-1 | many | TRBD1 | TRBV7-8 | CASSLGGGLEAFF | TGTGCCAGCAGCTTAGGAGGGGGCCTGGAAGCTTTCTTT
TRBJ1-1 | few | NA | TRBV5-4 | CASSLVGENTEAFF | TGTGCCAGCAGCTTGGTCGGGGAGAACACTGAAGCTTTCTTT
TRBJ1-4 | NA | TRBD1 | TRBV28 | CASSPDRANEKLFF | TGTGCCAGCAGTCCCGACAGGGCTAATGAAAAACTGTTTTTT
TRBJ1-5 | NA | NA | TRBV28 | CASIWGGTYSNQPQHF | TGTGCCAGCATTTGGGGCGGGACTTATAGCAATCAGCCCCAGCATTTT
TRBJ1-2 | NA | TRBD1 | TRBV5-4 | CASSGGQAPYGYTF | TGTGCCAGCAGCGGTGGACAGGCCCCCTATGGCTACACCTTC
TRBJ2-3 | once | TRBD2 | TRBV7-6 | CASSLGLAGADTQYF | TGTGCCAGCAGCTTAGGACTAGCGGGCGCAGATACGCAGTATTTT
TRBJ1-1 | NA | NA | TRBV5-6 | CASSWDTSNTEAFF | TGTGCCAGCAGCTGGGACACTTCGAACACTGAAGCTTTCTTT
TRBJ2-5 | NA | TRBD2 | TRBV9 | CASSVVAGGETQYF | TGTGCCAGCAGCGTAGTCGCGGGGGGGGAGACCCAGTACTTC
TRBJ2-1 | NA | NA | TRBV6-5 | CASSYDSLSYNEQFF | TGTGCCAGCAGTTACGACAGCTTATCCTACAATGAGCAGTTCTTC
TRBJ2-3 | NA | NA | TRBV29-1 | CSVEDRSGSTDTQYF | TGCAGCGTTGAAGATAGGTCAGGGAGCACAGATACGCAGTATTTT
TRBJ2-7 | NA | NA | TRBV10-3 | CAISDPTRQNRISSYEQYF | TGTGCCATCAGTGACCCCACGCGCCAGAATAGGATCAGCTCCTACGAGCAGTACTTC
TRBJ2-2 | once | TRBD1 | TRBV4-1 | CASPTFGTGGTGELFF | TGCGCCAGCCCTACCTTCGGGACAGGGGGCACCGGGGAGCTGTTTTTT
TRBJ2-2 | once | NA | TRBV27 | CASSLRFTGELFF | TGTGCCAGCAGTTTAAGGTTCACCGGGGAGCTGTTTTTT
TRBJ2-1 | NA | TRBD2 | TRBV2 | CASSLGLAGEEPLYNEQFF | TGTGCCAGCAGTCTCGGACTAGCGGGAGAAGAGCCCCTTTACAATGAGCAGTTCTTC
TRBJ1-3 | NA | TRBD1 | TRBV10-3 | CAISGTGVNSGNTIYF | TGTGCCATCAGTGGGACAGGGGTCAACTCTGGAAACACCATATATTTT
TRBJ2-7 | NA | TRBD1 | TRBV15 | CATSRDRDRPYEQYF | TGTGCCACCAGCAGAGACCGGGACAGGCCCTACGAGCAGTACTTC
TRBJ1-5 | NA | NA | TRBV6-6 | CASSPSGNQPQHF | TGTGCCAGCAGCCCCAGCGGGAATCAGCCCCAGCATTTT
TRBJ2-7 | once | TRBD1 | TRBV10-3 | CAIQTGSYEQYF | TGTGCCATACAGACAGGGAGCTACGAGCAGTACTTC
TRBJ2-1 | NA | TRBD2 | TRBV4-3 | CASSQASSGSSYNEQFF | TGCGCCAGCAGCCAAGCGTCTAGCGGGAGCTCCTACAATGAGCAGTTCTTC
TRBJ1-5 | NA | NA | TRBV12-5 | CASGLSGRTYKPQHF | TGTGCTAGTGGTTTGTCCGGACGGACGTATAAGCCCCAGCATTTT
TRBJ1-2 | NA | NA | TRBV27 | CASRQNGGGGGYTF | TGTGCCAGCAGACAAAACGGGGGCGGCGGTGGCTACACCTTC
TRBJ1-2 | NA | NA | TRBV7-8 | CASSLDTVNYGYTF | TGTGCCAGCAGCTTAGACACCGTTAACTATGGCTACACCTTC
TRBJ2-6 | NA | NA | TRBV21-1 | CASSKEGRDSSGANVLTF | TGTGCCAGCAGCAAAGAGGGCAGGGACAGCTCTGGGGCCAACGTCCTGACTTTC
TRBJ2-5 | NA | TRBD2 | TRBV30 | CAWSKGILAGGWWETQYF | TGTGCCTGGAGTAAAGGCATACTAGCGGGAGGGTGGTGGGAGACCCAGTACTTC
TRBJ1-1 | NA | NA | TRBV11-2 | CASSPHMNTFMNTEAFF | TGTGCCAGCAGCCCCCACATGAACACCTTCATGAACACTGAAGCTTTCTTT
TRBJ1-2 | NA | NA | TRBV7-9 | CASSRRAGYTF | TGTGCCAGCAGCCGCAGGGCTGGCTACACCTTC
TRBJ2-5 | NA | TRBD2 | TRBV19 | CASSMREGSETQYF | TGTGCCAGTAGTATGCGGGAGGGCTCGGAGACCCAGTACTTC
TRBJ1-1 | NA | NA | TRBV4-1 | CASSQRGDPNTEAFF | TGCGCCAGCAGCCAAAGAGGGGACCCAAACACTGAAGCTTTCTTT
TRBJ2-7 | NA | TRBD1 | TRBV10-3 | CAISESNQGAAEQYF | TGTGCCATCAGTGAGTCGAACCAGGGGGCGGCCGAGCAGTACTTC
TRBJ2-5 | NA | NA | TRBV5-1 | CASSLGQVLSETQYF | TGCGCCAGCAGCTTGGGACAGGTCTTATCGGAGACCCAGTACTTC
TRBJ1-6 | few | NA | TRBV7-6 | CASSPGASLSPLHF | TGTGCCAGCAGCCCCGGGGCGTCTCTTTCACCCCTCCACTTT
TRBJ1-5 | NA | NA | TRBV7-9 | CASSLGAGQTNQPQHF | TGTGCCAGCAGCTTAGGAGCAGGGCAAACCAATCAGCCCCAGCATTTT